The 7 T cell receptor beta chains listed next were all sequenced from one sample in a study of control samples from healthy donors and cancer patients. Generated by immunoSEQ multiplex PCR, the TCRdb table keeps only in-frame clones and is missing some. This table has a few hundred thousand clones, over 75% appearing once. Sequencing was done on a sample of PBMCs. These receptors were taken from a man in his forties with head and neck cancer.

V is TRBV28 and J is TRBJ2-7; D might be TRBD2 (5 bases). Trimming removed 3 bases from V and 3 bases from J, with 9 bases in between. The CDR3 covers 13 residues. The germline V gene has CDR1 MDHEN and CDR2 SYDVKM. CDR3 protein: CASSFPGDYEQYF. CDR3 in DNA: TGTGCCAGCAGTTTTCCCGGGGACTACGAGCAGTACTTC.

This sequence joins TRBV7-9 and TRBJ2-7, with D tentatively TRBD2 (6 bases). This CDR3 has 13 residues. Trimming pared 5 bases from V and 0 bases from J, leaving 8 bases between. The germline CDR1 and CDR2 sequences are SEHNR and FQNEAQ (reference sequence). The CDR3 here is CASSPTSSYEQYF. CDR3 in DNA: TGTGCCAGCAGCCCGACTAGCTCCTACGAGCAGTACTTC.

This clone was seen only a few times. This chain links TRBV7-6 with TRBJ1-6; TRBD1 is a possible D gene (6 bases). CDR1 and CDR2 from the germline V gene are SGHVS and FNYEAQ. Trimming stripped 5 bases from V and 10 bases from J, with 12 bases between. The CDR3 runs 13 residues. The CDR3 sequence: CASSPSGDSPLHF. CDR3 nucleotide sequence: TGTGCCAGCAGCCCATCAGGGGACTCACCCCTCCACTTT.

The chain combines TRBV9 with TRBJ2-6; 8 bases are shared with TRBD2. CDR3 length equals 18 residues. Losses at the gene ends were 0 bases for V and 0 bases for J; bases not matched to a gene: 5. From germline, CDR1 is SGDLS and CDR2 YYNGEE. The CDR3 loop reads CASSVVGSGDSGANVLTF. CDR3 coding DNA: TGTGCCAGCAGCGTAGTGGGTAGCGGGGACTCTGGGGCCAACGTCCTGACTTTC.

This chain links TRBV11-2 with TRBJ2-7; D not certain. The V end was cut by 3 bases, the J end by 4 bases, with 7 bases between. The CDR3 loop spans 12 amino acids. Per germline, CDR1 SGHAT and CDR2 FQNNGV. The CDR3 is CASSFGRYEQYF. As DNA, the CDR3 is TGTGCCAGCAGCTTCGGGCGGTACGAGCAGTACTTC.

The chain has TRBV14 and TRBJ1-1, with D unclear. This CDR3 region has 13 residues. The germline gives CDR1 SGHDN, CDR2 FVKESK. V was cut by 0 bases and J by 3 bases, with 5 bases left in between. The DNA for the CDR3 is TGTGCCAGCAGCCAAGAGGAGCACACTGAAGCTTTCTTT. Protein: CASSQEEHTEAFF.

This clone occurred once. CDR3 DNA: TGTGCCAGCTCACCCCCAGTCGGGGGGGCCTACGAGCAGTACTTC. It encodes CASSPPVGGAYEQYF. This rearrangement joins TRBV18 to TRBJ2-7; TRBD2 aligns across 8 bases. Germline V gene sequence: CDR1 KGHSH, CDR2 LQKENI. CDR3 size: 15 residues. Losses at the gene ends were 3 bases for V and 2 bases for J; bases not matched to a gene: 6.